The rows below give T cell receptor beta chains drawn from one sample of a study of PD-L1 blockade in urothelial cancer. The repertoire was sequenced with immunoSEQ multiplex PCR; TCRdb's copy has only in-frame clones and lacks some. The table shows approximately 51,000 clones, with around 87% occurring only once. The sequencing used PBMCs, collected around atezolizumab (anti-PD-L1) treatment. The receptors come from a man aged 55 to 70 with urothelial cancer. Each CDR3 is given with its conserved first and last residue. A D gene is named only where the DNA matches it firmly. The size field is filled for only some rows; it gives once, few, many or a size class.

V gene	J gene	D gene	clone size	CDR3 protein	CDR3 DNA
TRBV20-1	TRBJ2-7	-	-	CSGLSSYEQYF	TGCAGTGGATTGAGCTCCTACGAGCAGTACTTC
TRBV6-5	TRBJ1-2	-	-	CASSRTNYGYTF	TGTGCCAGCAGCCGGACTAACTATGGCTACACCTTT
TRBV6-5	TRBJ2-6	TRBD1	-	CASRSTGSGANVLTF	TGTGCCAGCAGGTCGACAGGGTCTGGGGCCAACGTCCTGACTTTC
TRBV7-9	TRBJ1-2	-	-	CASSPNGGYGYTF	TGTGCCAGCAGCCCCAACGGGGGCTATGGCTACACCTTC
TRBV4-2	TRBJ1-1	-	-	CASSQVEVGTEAFF	TGTGCCAGCAGCCAAGTTGAGGTGGGCACTGAAGCTTTCTTT
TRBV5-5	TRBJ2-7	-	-	CASSSGTPYEQYF	TGTGCCAGCAGCTCAGGGACACCTTACGAGCAGTACTTC
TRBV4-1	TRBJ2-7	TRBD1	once	CASSRTGTGEYEQYF	TGCGCCAGCAGCCGCACCGGGACAGGAGAATACGAGCAGTACTTC
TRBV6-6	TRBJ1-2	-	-	CASSQRDKANYGYTF	TGTGCCAGCAGTCAACGTGACAAAGCTAACTATGGCTACACCTTC
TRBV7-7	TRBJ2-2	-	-	CASSPRENTGELFF	TGTGCTAGCAGCCCCAGGGAGAACACCGGGGAGCTGTTTTTT
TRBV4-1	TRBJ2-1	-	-	CASSQGAQLSSYNEQFF	TGCGCCAGCAGCCAAGGGGCCCAACTCAGCTCCTACAATGAGCAGTTCTTC
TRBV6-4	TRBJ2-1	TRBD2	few	CASSDQGLAGESNEQFF	TGTGCCAGCAGTGACCAGGGACTAGCGGGGGAGTCCAATGAGCAGTTCTTC
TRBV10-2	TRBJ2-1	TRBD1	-	CASSEAGGFYNEQFF	TGCGCCAGCAGTGAGGCAGGGGGCTTCTACAATGAGCAGTTCTTC
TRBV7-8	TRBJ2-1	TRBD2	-	CASSLQAGGSGYNEQFF	TGTGCCAGCAGCTTACAGGCTGGCGGGAGCGGGTACAATGAGCAGTTCTTC
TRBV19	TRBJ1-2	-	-	CASSTSMNSVWGYTF	TGTGCCAGTAGTACCTCGATGAATTCGGTTTGGGGCTACACCTTC
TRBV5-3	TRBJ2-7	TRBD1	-	CASSLGPGQGYEQYF	TGTGCCAGCAGCTTGGGGCCGGGACAGGGCTACGAGCAGTACTTC
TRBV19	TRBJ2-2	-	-	CASVNGWNGELFF	TGTGCCAGTGTAAACGGGTGGAACGGGGAGCTGTTTTTT
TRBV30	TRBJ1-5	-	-	CAWSVLVDQPQHF	TGTGCCTGGAGTGTACTCGTGGATCAGCCCCAGCATTTT
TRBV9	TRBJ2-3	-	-	CASSPRAGSGTDTQYF	TGTGCCAGCAGCCCGAGGGCGGGATCGGGCACAGATACGCAGTATTTT
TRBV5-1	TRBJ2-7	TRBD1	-	CASRQGISYEQYF	TGCGCCAGCAGACAGGGGATCTCCTACGAGCAGTACTTC
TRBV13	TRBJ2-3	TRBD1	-	CASSPGTDSTDTQYF	TGTGCCAGCAGCCCTGGGACAGACAGCACAGATACGCAGTATTTT
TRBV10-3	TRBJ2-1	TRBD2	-	CAIGSHMGRGHNEQFF	TGTGCCATCGGATCACATATGGGGAGGGGCCACAATGAGCAGTTCTTC
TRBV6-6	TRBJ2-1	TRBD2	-	CASSQRDGHEQFF	TGTGCCAGCAGTCAGCGGGACGGCCATGAGCAGTTCTTC
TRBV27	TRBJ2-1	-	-	CASSLLGGPKQEQFF	TGTGCCAGCAGTTTATTGGGCGGGCCAAAGCAGGAGCAGTTCTTC
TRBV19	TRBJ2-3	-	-	CASSMRGTSTDTQYF	TGTGCCAGTAGTATGCGGGGCACTAGCACAGATACGCAGTATTTT
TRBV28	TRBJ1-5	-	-	CASIRGGASNQPQHF	TGTGCCAGCATCCGGGGGGGGGCTAGCAATCAGCCCCAGCATTTT
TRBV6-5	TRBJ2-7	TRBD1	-	CASSSTGYLAYEQYF	TGTGCCAGCAGTTCGACAGGGTATTTGGCCTACGAGCAGTACTTC
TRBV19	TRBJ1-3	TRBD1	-	CASTPTTGVGNTIYF	TGTGCCAGTACCCCGACGACAGGGGTAGGAAACACCATATATTTT
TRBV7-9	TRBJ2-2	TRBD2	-	CASSLRGKGEGTGELFF	TGTGCCAGCAGCTTACGCGGAAAAGGGGAGGGCACCGGGGAGCTGTTTTTT
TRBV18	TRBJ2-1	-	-	CASSQDRGGEQFF	TGTGCCAGCTCACAAGACAGGGGAGGGGAGCAGTTCTTC
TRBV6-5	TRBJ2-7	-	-	CASSSPRTILEQYF	TGTGCCAGCAGTTCACCCCGGACAATCCTCGAGCAGTACTTC
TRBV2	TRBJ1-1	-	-	CASSESFGGGTEAFF	TGTGCCAGCAGTGAATCTTTCGGGGGGGGAACTGAAGCTTTCTTT
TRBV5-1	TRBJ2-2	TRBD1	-	CASSLGTGTNTGELFF	TGCGCCAGCAGCCTGGGGACAGGAACTAACACCGGGGAGCTGTTTTTT
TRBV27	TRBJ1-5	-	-	CASGALQGGNQPQHF	TGTGCCAGCGGGGCCTTGCAGGGTGGTAATCAGCCCCAGCATTTT
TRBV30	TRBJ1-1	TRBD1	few	CAWSVLGTGGTEAFF	TGTGCCTGGAGTGTACTGGGAACAGGGGGCACTGAAGCTTTCTTT
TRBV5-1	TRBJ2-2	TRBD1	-	CASSSRTGRTGELFF	TGCGCCAGCAGCTCGCGGACAGGGAGGACCGGGGAGCTGTTTTTT
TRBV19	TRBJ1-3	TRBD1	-	CASSRQGGTNTIYF	TGTGCCAGTTCCCGACAGGGCGGAACAAACACCATATATTTT
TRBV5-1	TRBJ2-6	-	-	CASSPPGGLAPSGANVLTF	TGCGCCAGCAGCCCACCAGGGGGGCTTGCGCCTTCTGGGGCCAACGTCCTGACTTTC
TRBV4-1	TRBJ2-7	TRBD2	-	CASSQTGLAGSYEQYF	TGCGCCAGCAGCCAGACGGGACTAGCGGGTTCCTACGAGCAGTACTTC
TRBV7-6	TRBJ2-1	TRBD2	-	CASSFVRGGKNEQFF	TGTGCCAGCAGCTTTGTTCGGGGGGGCAAAAATGAGCAGTTCTTC
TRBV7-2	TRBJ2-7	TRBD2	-	CASRTEGTSGIPVYF	TGTGCCAGCAGAACTGAAGGGACTAGCGGGATCCCGGTGTACTTC
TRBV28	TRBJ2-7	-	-	CASSLQREQYF	TGTGCCAGCAGTTTACAGCGCGAGCAGTACTTC
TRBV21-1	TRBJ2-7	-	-	CASSNTLTASYEQYF	TGTGCCAGCAGCAACACCCTGACAGCCTCCTACGAGCAGTACTTC
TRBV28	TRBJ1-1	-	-	CASSVNTEAFF	TGTGCCAGCAGCGTGAACACTGAAGCTTTCTTT
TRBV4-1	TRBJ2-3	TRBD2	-	CASSQGLSAGVADTQYF	TGCGCCAGCAGCCAAGGGCTTTCAGCGGGAGTGGCAGATACGCAGTATTTT
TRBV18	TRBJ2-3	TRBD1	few	CASSPDRGGDTQYF	TGTGCCAGCTCACCAGACAGGGGAGGTGATACGCAGTATTTT
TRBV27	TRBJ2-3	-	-	CASGGGTNTQYF	TGTGCCAGCGGGGGGGGCACAAATACGCAGTATTTT
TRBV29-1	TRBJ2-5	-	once	CSVEEARGPVDETQYF	TGCAGCGTTGAAGAGGCCCGAGGGCCGGTAGATGAGACCCAGTACTTC
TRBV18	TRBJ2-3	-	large	CASSPEGADTQYF	TGTGCCAGCTCACCAGAAGGGGCAGATACGCAGTATTTT
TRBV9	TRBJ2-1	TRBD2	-	CASSPRTSGEYNEQFF	TGTGCCAGCAGCCCGCGGACTAGCGGGGAATACAATGAGCAGTTCTTC
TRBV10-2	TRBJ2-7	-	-	CASSAAGDEQYF	TGCGCCAGCAGTGCTGCGGGCGACGAGCAGTACTTC
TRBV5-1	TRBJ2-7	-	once	CASSLSGTGTYEQYF	TGCGCCAGCAGCTTGAGCGGGACAGGAACCTACGAGCAGTACTTC
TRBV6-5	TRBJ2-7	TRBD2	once	CASHYSGISSYEQYF	TGTGCCAGCCATTATAGCGGGATCAGCTCCTACGAGCAGTACTTC
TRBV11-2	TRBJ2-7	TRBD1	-	CASSPGQRPYEQYF	TGTGCCAGCAGCCCGGGACAGCGCCCCTACGAGCAGTACTTC
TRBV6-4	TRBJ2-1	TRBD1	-	CASSEGQGRNNEQFF	TGTGCCAGCAGTGAAGGACAGGGTAGGAACAATGAGCAGTTCTTC